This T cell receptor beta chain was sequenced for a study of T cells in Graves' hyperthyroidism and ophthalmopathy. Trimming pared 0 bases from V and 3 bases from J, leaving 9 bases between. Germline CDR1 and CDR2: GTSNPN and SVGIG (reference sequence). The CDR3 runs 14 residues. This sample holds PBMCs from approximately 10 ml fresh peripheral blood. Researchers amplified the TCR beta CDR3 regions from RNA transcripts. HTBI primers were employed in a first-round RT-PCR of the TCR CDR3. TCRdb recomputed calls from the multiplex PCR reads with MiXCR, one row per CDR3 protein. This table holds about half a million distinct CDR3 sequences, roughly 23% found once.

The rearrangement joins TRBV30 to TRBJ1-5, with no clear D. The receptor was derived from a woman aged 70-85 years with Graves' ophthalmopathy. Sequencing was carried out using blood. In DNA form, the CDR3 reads TGTGCCTGGAGTGTAGAGCTTAACAATCAGCCCCAGCATTTT. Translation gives CAWSVELNNQPQHF.